This T cell receptor (beta chain) was profiled in a study of cytomegalovirus exposure and HLA in healthy donors. PCR was performed using 60 Vbeta and 13 Jbeta primers. Generated by immunoSEQ multiplex PCR, the TCRdb table keeps only in-frame clones and is missing some. The repertoire holds approximately 160,000 clones, with 65% to 70% as singletons. The CDR3 is 15 amino acids. Germline lookup yields CDR1 LGHNA and CDR2 YSLEER. V lost 0 bases, J lost 4 bases, and 5 bases stayed unmatched. The chain joins TRBV4-3 to TRBJ1-2, with TRBD1 matching 7 bases. Material for sequencing was PBMCs. The receptor was derived from a woman in her late teens or twenties in good health and CMV-seropositive. CDR3 sequence reads: CASSQDAGGVYGYTF. CDR3 in DNA: TGCGCCAGCAGCCAAGATGCAGGGGGAGTCTATGGCTACACCTTC.